The 27 T cell receptor beta chains presented below share a single source sample, sequenced in a study of blood T cell repertoires in COVID-19. Profiled with immunoSEQ multiplex PCR; TCRdb holds only in-frame clones, not every one. The table includes tens of thousands of clones, 70% to 85% detected once. Sequencing was performed on peripheral blood. These receptors originate from a man in his fifties or sixties with acute or convalescent COVID-19.

V gene TRBV30 combines with J gene TRBJ1-3, with 8 nucleotides matching TRBD1. From germline, CDR1 is GTSNPN and CDR2 SVGIG (reference sequence). The CDR3 has 13 residues. With 7 bases clipped from V and 0 bases from J, the junction kept 2 bases outside the gene matches. CDR3 nucleotides: TGTGCCTTCGGACAGGGCTCTGGAAACACCATATATTTT. Its protein is CAFGQGSGNTIYF.

V usage is TRBV5-1 and J usage is TRBJ2-5; 8 bases are a match to TRBD1. The CDR3 is 15 amino acids. V gave up 4 bases and J gave up 2 bases; unmatched junction bases: 7. Per germline, CDR1 SGHRS and CDR2 YFSETQ. The CDR3 nucleotides read TGCGCCAGCAGCGTCGACAGGGGTTGGCAAGAGACCCAGTACTTC. The encoded protein is CASSVDRGWQETQYF.

This clone was observed a single time. V gene TRBV30 combines with J gene TRBJ2-3; 10 bases are shared with TRBD1. Germline lookup yields CDR1 GTSNPN and CDR2 SVGIG (reference sequence). The CDR3 runs to 14 residues. V lost 2 bases and J lost 4; bases outside the gene matches: 3. The CDR3 nucleotides are TGTGCCTGGAGTCCGGGACAGGGGTCAGATACGCAGTATTTT. Protein: CAWSPGQGSDTQYF.

The chain has TRBV5-1 and TRBJ1-6, with D maybe TRBD1 (5 bases). Germline V CDR1 and CDR2: SGHRS, YFSETQ. Trimming shortened V by 0 bases and J by 7 bases, and 11 bases separated the two germline ends. The CDR3 consists of 15 residues. The CDR3: CASSLEGLENSPLHF. CDR3 DNA sequence: TGCGCCAGCAGCTTGGAGGGGCTTGAGAATTCACCCCTCCACTTT.

The V call is TRBV29-1, the J call TRBJ1-1; D ambiguous. CDR3 size: 12 residues. Germline lookup yields CDR1 SQVTM and CDR2 ANQGSEA. Trimming removed 2 bases at V and 1 base at J, with 5 bases between. CDR3 sequence: CSVEPGNTEAFF. The CDR3 nucleotides read TGCAGCGTTGAACCCGGGAACACTGAAGCTTTCTTT.

The rearrangement joins TRBV27 to TRBJ2-3, with 9 bases fitting TRBD2. J gave up 1 base and V 5 bases, and 4 bases lay outside the gene matches. CDR3 size: 15 residues. The germline V gene has CDR1 MNHEY and CDR2 SMNVEV (reference sequence). CDR3 sequence reads: CASSRQRGGTDTQYF. Here the CDR3 DNA reads TGTGCCAGCAGTCGACAGCGGGGGGGCACAGATACGCAGTATTTT.

This clone came up a few times. The rearrangement uses TRBV18 and TRBJ2-7, with D perhaps TRBD1 (6 bases). Trimming removed 3 bases at V and 9 bases at J, with 15 bases between. Germline values: CDR1 KGHSH, CDR2 LQKENI. This CDR3 region has 13 residues. CDR3 amino acids: CASSPYREERQYF. In DNA form, the CDR3 reads TGTGCCAGCTCACCGTACAGGGAAGAGAGGCAGTACTTC.

The chain carries TRBV28 and TRBJ2-3; a weak D match, TRBD2 (6 bases). The CDR3 is 14 amino acids. The germline V gene has CDR1 MDHEN and CDR2 SYDVKM. The ends were cut back, 6 bases at V and 5 bases at J, with 15 bases in the middle. CDR3: CASSPTSEGDTQYF. Written as DNA, the CDR3 is TGTGCCAGCAGCCCCACCTCGGAGGGAGATACGCAGTATTTT.

The chain has TRBV7-3 and TRBJ2-2; 8 bases match TRBD2. V was pared by 5 bases and J by 7 bases, with 9 bases of the junction left unmatched. The CDR3 has 15 residues. The V gene's germline CDR1 is SGHTA and CDR2 FQGTGA. CDR3 sequence reads: CASSVNTGTSGELFF. The CDR3 bases are TGTGCCAGCAGCGTAAACACCGGGACTAGCGGGGAGCTGTTTTTT.

The J gene is TRBJ1-5, the V gene TRBV28; 8 bases line up with TRBD1. This CDR3 has 16 amino acids. V was clipped by 7 bases and J by 6 bases; unmatched bases: 14. CDR1 is MDHEN and CDR2 is SYDVKM in the germline V gene. CDR3 in amino acids: CASKSGVRGHVQPQHF. Here the CDR3 DNA reads TGTGCCAGCAAATCAGGGGTCAGGGGGCACGTTCAGCCCCAGCATTTT.

The chain links TRBV30 to TRBJ1-2; TRBD1 might be the D (6 bases). The CDR3 covers 15 residues. The germline gives CDR1 GTSNPN, CDR2 SVGIG (reference sequence). Deletions cut 1 base from V and 6 bases from J, with 18 bases between. The CDR3 loop reads CAWSGDWTEHDGYTF. CDR3 coding DNA: TGTGCCTGGAGTGGGGATTGGACAGAGCATGATGGCTACACCTTC.

CDR3 sequence reads: CASSVRGSDEQFF. CDR3 DNA: TGTGCCAGCAGCGTACGGGGGAGCGATGAGCAGTTCTTC. The chain combines TRBV9 with TRBJ2-1; D may be TRBD2 (6 bases). The CDR3 spans 13 residues. Germline assignment: CDR1 SGDLS and CDR2 YYNGEE. The V end lost 1 base, the J end lost 8 bases, and 10 bases lay between the germline ends.

In DNA form, the CDR3 reads TGTGCCAGCAGTTCTGAACAGGGACCAGCTTTCTTT. Protein product: CASSSEQGPAFF. This chain joins TRBV6-5 and TRBJ1-1, with a tentative D call TRBD1 (6 bases). The germline V gene encodes CDR1 MNHEY and CDR2 SVGAGI. V gave up 4 bases and J gave up 10 bases, with 13 bases separating them. This CDR3 region has 12 residues.

This clone has only a few counts. CDR3 in amino acids: CASSLGGQVGEPQHF. For the CDR3, the DNA is TGCGCCAGCAGCTTGGGGGGACAGGTTGGGGAGCCCCAGCATTTT. The chain employs TRBV5-1 and TRBJ1-5, with TRBD1 matching 8 bases. This CDR3 spans 15 amino acids. The trim removed 0 bases at V and 8 bases at J, leaving 7 bases unmatched. Germline values: CDR1 SGHRS, CDR2 YFSETQ.

The rearrangement uses TRBV9 and TRBJ1-2, with D possibly being TRBD1 (6 bases). Germline CDR1 is SGDLS and CDR2 is YYNGEE. The ends were cut back, 0 bases at V and 4 bases at J, with 13 bases in the middle. CDR3 size: 15 residues. The DNA of the CDR3 is TGTGCCAGCAGCGTAGGCGGACAGACTCCCTATGGCTACACCTTC. Its translation is CASSVGGQTPYGYTF.

The CDR3 sequence: CASSYNQGQHTEAFF. The CDR3 coding sequence is TGTGCCAGCAGTTACAATCAGGGACAGCACACTGAAGCTTTCTTT. The chain couples TRBV6-5 to TRBJ1-1, with 7 bases fitting TRBD1. CDR1 and CDR2 (germline): MNHEY, SVGAGI. The junction had 6 bases not matched to a gene; V was cut back by 2 bases and J by 3 bases. The CDR3 runs 15 residues.

This clone was recorded a few times. The chain has TRBV7-8 and TRBJ1-2, with 10 bases fitting TRBD1. This CDR3 spans 14 amino acids. Germline assignment: CDR1 SGHVS and CDR2 FQNEAQ. Losses at the gene ends were 4 bases for V and 4 bases for J; bases not matched to a gene: 3. The DNA of the CDR3 is TGTGCCAGCAGCTCCCGGGACAGGGGCTATGGCTACACCTTC. This codes for CASSSRDRGYGYTF.

V and J are TRBV28 and TRBJ1-5, with 7 bases identical to TRBD1. Germline trimming cut 5 bases from V and 6 bases from J; bases unmatched to any gene: 7. CDR3 length: 14 amino acids. The germline V gene encodes CDR1 MDHEN and CDR2 SYDVKM. The CDR3 sequence is CASSGRGDFQPQHF. CDR3 in DNA: TGTGCCAGCAGTGGCAGGGGGGACTTTCAGCCCCAGCATTTT. Combining the CDR3 with reference TRBV28 and TRBJ1-5 gives the whole variable domain DVKVTQSSRYLVKRTGEKVFLECVQDMDHENMFWYRQDPGLGLRLIYFSYDVKMKEKGDIPEGYSVSREKKERFSLILESASTNQTSMYLCASSGRGDFQPQHFGDGTRLSIL.

The genes are TRBV10-3 and TRBJ2-7; D gene unclear. Trimming took off 5 bases at V and 7 bases at J, with 18 bases between the two ends. The CDR3 sequence is 14 residues long. Germline CDR1 is ENHRY and CDR2 is SYGVKD. CDR3 amino acids: CAISLGRSLWEQYF. Written as DNA, the CDR3 is TGTGCCATCAGTTTGGGCCGTTCGCTTTGGGAGCAGTACTTC.

The chain carries TRBV14 and TRBJ2-7; TRBD2 aligns across 11 bases. V dropped 1 base and J dropped 1; count of bases not matched to a gene: 0. CDR3 length equals 15 residues. Germline CDR1 is SGHDN and CDR2 is FVKESK. For the CDR3, the DNA is TGTGCCAGCAGCCAAGTAGCGGGAGGGTCCTACGAGCAGTACTTC. Amino acid sequence: CASSQVAGGSYEQYF.

V usage is TRBV7-9 and J usage is TRBJ2-5, with TRBD2 matching 13 bases. The CDR3 covers 16 residues. CDR1 and CDR2 from the germline V gene are SEHNR and FQNEAQ (reference sequence). J lost 0 bases, V lost 5 bases, and 3 bases had no gene match. The DNA of the CDR3 is TGTGCCAGCAGCCGCGGACTAGCGGGGGACCAAGAGACCCAGTACTTC. The encoded protein is CASSRGLAGDQETQYF.

The genes are TRBV3-1 (or the pseudogene TRBV3-2) and TRBJ1-1, with D unclear. Trimming left V 0 bases short and J 3 bases short, with 5 bases between. CDR3 length: 13 amino acids. Per the germline V gene, CDR1 is LGHDT and CDR2 is YNNKEL (reference sequence). The CDR3 nucleotides read TGTGCCAGCAGCCAAGATCTCGACACTGAAGCTTTCTTT. As protein: CASSQDLDTEAFF.

J is TRBJ1-1 and V is TRBV6-5, with TRBD1 matching over 11 bases. CDR3 length: 15 amino acids. Germline loops: CDR1 MNHEY, CDR2 SVGAGI. Germline trimming cut 5 bases from V and 5 bases from J; bases unmatched to any gene: 7. CDR3 loop: CASSPGQGARTEAFF. Here the CDR3 DNA reads TGTGCCAGCAGTCCCGGACAGGGGGCGCGTACTGAAGCTTTCTTT.

This clone was observed a single time. The chain uses TRBV28 and TRBJ2-7; D ambiguous. CDR1 is MDHEN and CDR2 is SYDVKM in the germline V gene. This CDR3 region has 14 residues. Deletions cut 2 bases from V and 2 bases from J, with 10 bases between. CDR3 in amino acids: CASSLTQAAYEQYF. The CDR3, as DNA: TGTGCCAGCAGTTTAACCCAGGCCGCCTACGAGCAGTACTTC.

The rearrangement uses TRBV7-3 and TRBJ2-3; TRBD2 agrees at 14 bases. The germline V gene has CDR1 SGHTA and CDR2 FQGTGA. V shed 5 bases and J 1 base; nucleotides not matched to a gene: 2. There are 16 residues in the CDR3. The CDR3 nucleotides are TGTGCCAGCAGCCGGGGACTAGCGGGAGGCACAGATACGCAGTATTTT. Protein product: CASSRGLAGGTDTQYF.

The rearrangement joins TRBV10-3 to TRBJ2-7; TRBD2 is a possible D gene (5 bases). Trimming cost V 6 bases and J 4 bases, with 7 bases left between them. The CDR3 length is 11 residues. Germline CDR1 reads ENHRY; CDR2 reads SYGVKD. This chain's CDR3 is CAISGEYEQYF. For the CDR3, the DNA is TGTGCCATCAGCGGGGAGTACGAGCAGTACTTC.

The V gene is TRBV19, the J gene TRBJ2-5, with D perhaps matching TRBD2 (6 bases). In germline, CDR1 is LNHDA, CDR2 SQIVND (reference sequence). This CDR3 has 14 residues. The V end was cut by 5 bases, the J end by 5 bases, with 15 bases between. The CDR3 loop reads CASSLLQGGETQYF. The CDR3 nucleotides read TGTGCCAGTAGTCTCCTTCAGGGAGGTGAGACCCAGTACTTC.